The 10 T cell receptor beta chains listed next were all sequenced from one sample in a study of early T cells in non-severe SARS-CoV-2 infection. MiXCR, applied by TCRdb to the 5' RACE reads, yields one record per CDR3 protein. Here the sample spans more than 75,000 distinct CDR3 sequences, roughly 13% being singletons. Sequencing used whole blood. These TCRs come from an adult who was a healthcare worker with PCR-confirmed SARS-CoV-2 infection or an uninfected control (not recorded which).

This clonotype was counted between two and nine times. The chain carries TRBV29-1 and TRBJ2-3; D unclear. Trimming shortened V by 6 bases and J by 5 bases, and 9 bases separated the two germline ends. Germline-derived CDR1 and CDR2 are SQVTM and ANQGSEA. The CDR3 length is 11 residues. The CDR3 sequence is CSVTPQDTQYF. CDR3 DNA: TGCAGCGTGACCCCCCAAGATACGCAGTATTTT.

The chain employs TRBV29-1 and TRBJ2-3, with D tentatively TRBD2 (5 bases). Germline values: CDR1 SQVTM, CDR2 ANQGSEA. The length of the CDR3 is 14 residues. Trimming shortened V by 8 bases and J by 2 bases, and 17 bases separated the two germline ends. This CDR3 reads CSLIDTGFTDTQYF. CDR3 in DNA: TGCAGCCTAATTGACACGGGGTTCACAGATACGCAGTATTTT.

The V gene is TRBV7-2, the J gene TRBJ2-3; 8 bases fit TRBD2. Unmatched junction bases numbered 3, after V lost 5 bases and J lost 2 bases. Germline-derived CDR1 and CDR2 are SGHTA and FQGNSA. This CDR3 region has 14 residues. The CDR3: CASSREGHTDTQYF. The CDR3 nucleotides read TGTGCCAGCAGCCGGGAGGGGCACACAGATACGCAGTATTTT.

Details on this clonotype: This may be a read error: a much more frequent sequence differs by one nucleotide. The J gene is TRBJ1-2, the V gene TRBV20-1; D is possibly TRBD1 (5 bases). Trimming took 2 bases from V and 4 from J, leaving 11 bases between them. Germline V lookup: CDR1 DFQATT, CDR2 SNEGSKA (reference sequence). There are 13 residues in the CDR3. CDR3 in amino acids: CSARSTDIYGYTF. CDR3 bases: TGCAGTGCTAGATCGACAGATATCTATGGCTACACCTTC.

This clonotype was detected many times. The rearrangement uses TRBV18 and TRBJ1-4; TRBD1 matches at 7 bases. Trimming at V came to 3 bases and at J to 0 bases, leaving 4 bases not matched to a gene. This CDR3 has 16 residues. Germline-derived CDR1 and CDR2 are KGHSH and LQKENI. In DNA form, the CDR3 reads TGTGCCAGCTCACCTCGGACAGGATCAACTAATGAAAAACTGTTTTTT. It translates to CASSPRTGSTNEKLFF. Together with reference TRBV18 and TRBJ1-4, the CDR3 gives the full variable domain: NAGVMQNPRHLVRRRGQEARLRCSPMKGHSHVYWYRQLPEEGLKFMVYLQKENIIDESGMPKERFSAEFPKEGPSILRIQQVVRGDSAAYFCASSPRTGSTNEKLFFGSGTQLSVL.

This clonotype was seen only a few times. The V and J genes are TRBV13 and TRBJ1-5; unclear D gene. Trimming took off 2 bases at V and 7 bases at J, with 9 bases between the two ends. In germline, CDR1 is PRHDT, CDR2 FYEKMQ (reference sequence). The CDR3 length is 13 residues. In DNA, the CDR3 is TGTGCCAGCAGCTTAAGAGGTACGCAGCCCCAGCATTTT. Translated, it gives CASSLRGTQPQHF.

This clonotype was recorded a few times. The V and J genes are TRBV18 and TRBJ1-5; no reliable D call. Germline V gene sequence: CDR1 KGHSH, CDR2 LQKENI. The CDR3 runs 18 residues. The V end lost 0 bases, the J end lost 4 bases, and 19 bases lay between the germline ends. CDR3 nucleotide sequence: TGTGCCAGCTCACCACCCCACTTCGACATTGGGCTGAATCAGCCCCAGCATTTT. This sequence encodes CASSPPHFDIGLNQPQHF.

This clonotype has ten or more counts. This rearrangement joins TRBV3-1 to TRBJ1-3; no definite D call. V dropped 4 bases and J dropped 0 bases, with 4 bases sitting between them. The CDR3 spans 13 residues. Germline assignment: CDR1 LGHDT and CDR2 YNNKEL (reference sequence). The CDR3 DNA follows: TGTGCCAGCAGCCGCGCCTCTGGAAACACCATATATTTT. Amino acid sequence: CASSRASGNTIYF.

This rearrangement joins TRBV29-1 to TRBJ2-3; no clear D gene. The CDR3 is made up of 12 amino acids. Per the germline V gene, CDR1 is SQVTM and CDR2 is ANQGSEA. V was clipped by 7 bases and J by 1 base, with 9 bases between them. This CDR3 reads CSAGPGTDTQYF. In nucleotides, the CDR3 is TGCAGCGCCGGACCTGGCACAGATACGCAGTATTTT.

This clonotype was observed many times. The chain combines TRBV18 with TRBJ1-1, with 7 bases matching TRBD1. This CDR3 is 16 amino acids long. Germline lookup yields CDR1 KGHSH and CDR2 LQKENI. With 2 bases clipped from V and 0 bases from J, the junction kept 6 bases outside the gene matches. In nucleotides, the CDR3 is TGTGCCAGCTCACCATTGCCCGGGACAGTGAACACTGAAGCTTTCTTT. Protein product: CASSPLPGTVNTEAFF. The whole variable domain, remainder taken from reference TRBV18 and TRBJ1-1, is NAGVMQNPRHLVRRRGQEARLRCSPMKGHSHVYWYRQLPEEGLKFMVYLQKENIIDESGMPKERFSAEFPKEGPSILRIQQVVRGDSAAYFCASSPLPGTVNTEAFFGQGTRLTVV.